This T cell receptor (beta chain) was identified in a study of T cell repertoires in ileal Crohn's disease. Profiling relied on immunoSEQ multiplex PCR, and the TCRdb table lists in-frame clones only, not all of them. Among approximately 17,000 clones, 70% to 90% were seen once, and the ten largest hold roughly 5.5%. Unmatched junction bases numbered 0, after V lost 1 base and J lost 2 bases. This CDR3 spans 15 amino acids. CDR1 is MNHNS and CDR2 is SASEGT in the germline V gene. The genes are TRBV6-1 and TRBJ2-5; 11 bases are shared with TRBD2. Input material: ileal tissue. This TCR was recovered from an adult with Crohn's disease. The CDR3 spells CASSEVAGGQETQYF. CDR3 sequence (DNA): TGTGCCAGCAGTGAAGTAGCGGGAGGGCAAGAGACCCAGTACTTC.